A selection of T cell receptor beta chains follows, all from one sample in a study of CD8 T cells in ankylosing spondylitis. TCRdb fed the 5' RACE reads into MiXCR, producing one record per CDR3 protein. Of hundreds of thousands of distinct CDR3 sequences in the sample, under 30% are singletons; the top ten hold about 6.9%. Sample: blood, either unsorted or a sorted T cell fraction (not recorded which). These TCRs come from a male donor with ankylosing spondylitis or in good health (not recorded which). Both conserved end residues are part of each CDR3. The D gene is left open where the match is weak. Size values are once, few and many counts, or a class for expanded clones, and some rows have none.

j_call: TRBJ2-3; v_call: TRBV7-2; clone_size: many; d_call: TRBD2; cdr3_aa: CASSPIPLAGVLDTQYF; cdr3_nt: TGTGCCAGCAGCCCTATACCACTAGCGGGAGTATTAGATACGCAGTATTTT
j_call: TRBJ2-1; v_call: TRBV29-1; clone_size: few; d_call: -; cdr3_aa: CSSWITSNEQFF; cdr3_nt: TGCAGCTCCTGGATTACAAGCAATGAGCAGTTCTTC
j_call: TRBJ2-1; v_call: TRBV7-6; clone_size: many; d_call: TRBD1; cdr3_aa: CASSLAPGQGHGEQFF; cdr3_nt: TGTGCCAGCAGCTTAGCTCCGGGACAGGGCCATGGTGAGCAGTTCTTC
j_call: TRBJ2-5; v_call: TRBV5-1; clone_size: many; d_call: -; cdr3_aa: CASSLGGQQETQYF; cdr3_nt: TGCGCCAGCAGCTTAGGGGGGCAGCAAGAGACCCAGTACTTC
j_call: TRBJ2-5; v_call: TRBV5-5; clone_size: once; d_call: TRBD1; cdr3_aa: CASSQPMTGGQETQYF; cdr3_nt: TGTGCCAGCAGCCAACCAATGACAGGGGGCCAAGAGACCCAGTACTTC
j_call: TRBJ1-1; v_call: TRBV12-3/TRBV12-4; clone_size: many; d_call: -; cdr3_aa: CASSLQSLNTEAFF; cdr3_nt: TGTGCCAGCAGTCTACAGAGTCTGAACACTGAAGCTTTCTTT
j_call: TRBJ2-7; v_call: TRBV20-1; clone_size: few; d_call: -; cdr3_aa: CSARDARSSYEQYF; cdr3_nt: TGCAGTGCTAGAGATGCAAGAAGCTCCTACGAGCAGTACTTC
j_call: TRBJ2-1; v_call: TRBV20-1; clone_size: few; d_call: TRBD2; cdr3_aa: CSATGVQILAGPVNEQFF; cdr3_nt: TGCAGTGCTACTGGTGTCCAGATCCTAGCGGGACCGGTCAATGAGCAGTTCTTC
j_call: TRBJ2-1; v_call: TRBV6-1; clone_size: many; d_call: TRBD2; cdr3_aa: CASSGVAGAFNEQFF; cdr3_nt: TGTGCCAGCAGTGGGGTAGCGGGAGCCTTCAATGAGCAGTTCTTC
j_call: TRBJ2-1; v_call: TRBV18; clone_size: -; d_call: TRBD2; cdr3_aa: CASSPIVLAGSYNEQFF; cdr3_nt: TGTGCCAGCTCACCGATAGTACTAGCGGGCTCCTACAATGAGCAGTTCTTC
j_call: TRBJ1-3; v_call: TRBV7-9; clone_size: many; d_call: -; cdr3_aa: CASSSRTGISGNTIYF; cdr3_nt: TGTGCCAGCAGCTCACGAACAGGGATCTCTGGAAACACCATATATTTT
j_call: TRBJ2-2; v_call: TRBV7-3; clone_size: -; d_call: TRBD2; cdr3_aa: CASSLLGLAGSGELFF; cdr3_nt: TGTGCCAGCAGCTTATTGGGACTAGCGGGATCCGGGGAGCTGTTTTTT
j_call: TRBJ2-3; v_call: TRBV20-1; clone_size: many; d_call: TRBD2; cdr3_aa: CSARVASGITDTQYF; cdr3_nt: TGCAGTGCTAGAGTGGCTAGCGGGATCACAGATACGCAGTATTTT
j_call: TRBJ1-5; v_call: TRBV6-1; clone_size: many; d_call: TRBD1; cdr3_aa: CASTPRQGASQPQHF; cdr3_nt: TGTGCCAGCACCCCTCGACAGGGGGCAAGTCAGCCCCAGCATTTT
j_call: TRBJ2-1; v_call: TRBV20-1; clone_size: many; d_call: -; cdr3_aa: CSGTTRASTLNEQFF; cdr3_nt: TGCAGTGGTACAACCCGGGCTAGCACCCTCAATGAGCAGTTCTTC
j_call: TRBJ2-7; v_call: TRBV5-1; clone_size: -; d_call: -; cdr3_aa: CASWGRSPYEQYF; cdr3_nt: TGCGCCAGCTGGGGACGGAGCCCCTACGAGCAGTACTTC
j_call: TRBJ2-1; v_call: TRBV4-3; clone_size: -; d_call: -; cdr3_aa: CASSQAPGVEYNEQFF; cdr3_nt: TGCGCCAGCAGCCAAGCGCCCGGGGTAGAGTACAATGAGCAGTTCTTC